This T cell receptor (beta chain) was retrieved from a study of blood T cell repertoires in COVID-19. Study-level background: The United States, Italy and Spain were the sources of the acute and convalescent COVID-19 samples. In each case, the material was cDNA or gDNA derived from T cells, B-cell-depleted T cells, or PBMCs.

The CDR3 contains 13 residues. Germline lookup yields CDR1 SGHNT and CDR2 YYREEE (reference sequence). The V and J ends lost 0 bases and 7 bases respectively, with 7 bases between them. Patients at the Seattle site were enrolled during active infection and followed longitudinally. In the original processing: By means of reference gene primer amplification, nucleated cell counts were estimated. Clones were sequenced by immunoSEQ multiplex PCR, and TCRdb holds only the in-frame ones, with some missing. That table gives V, J and clone size, and the DNA gave D and trimming. The sample consists of roughly 70,000 clones, approximately 80% of them appearing once.

This clonotype was obtained from a man aged 70 or older with COVID-19, enrolled during active disease. Material: peripheral blood. V usage is TRBV5-4 and J usage is TRBJ2-2; D not resolved. CDR3 nucleotides: TGTGCCAGCAGCTTGGACAAGTACGGGGAGCTGTTTTTT. This codes for CASSLDKYGELFF. Full variable domain (rest looked up from reference TRBV5-4 and TRBJ2-2): ETGVTQSPTHLIKTRGQQVTLRCSSQSGHNTVSWYQQALGQGPQFIFQYYREEENGRGNFPPRFSGLQFPNYSSELNVNALELDDSALYLCASSLDKYGELFFGEGSRLTVL.